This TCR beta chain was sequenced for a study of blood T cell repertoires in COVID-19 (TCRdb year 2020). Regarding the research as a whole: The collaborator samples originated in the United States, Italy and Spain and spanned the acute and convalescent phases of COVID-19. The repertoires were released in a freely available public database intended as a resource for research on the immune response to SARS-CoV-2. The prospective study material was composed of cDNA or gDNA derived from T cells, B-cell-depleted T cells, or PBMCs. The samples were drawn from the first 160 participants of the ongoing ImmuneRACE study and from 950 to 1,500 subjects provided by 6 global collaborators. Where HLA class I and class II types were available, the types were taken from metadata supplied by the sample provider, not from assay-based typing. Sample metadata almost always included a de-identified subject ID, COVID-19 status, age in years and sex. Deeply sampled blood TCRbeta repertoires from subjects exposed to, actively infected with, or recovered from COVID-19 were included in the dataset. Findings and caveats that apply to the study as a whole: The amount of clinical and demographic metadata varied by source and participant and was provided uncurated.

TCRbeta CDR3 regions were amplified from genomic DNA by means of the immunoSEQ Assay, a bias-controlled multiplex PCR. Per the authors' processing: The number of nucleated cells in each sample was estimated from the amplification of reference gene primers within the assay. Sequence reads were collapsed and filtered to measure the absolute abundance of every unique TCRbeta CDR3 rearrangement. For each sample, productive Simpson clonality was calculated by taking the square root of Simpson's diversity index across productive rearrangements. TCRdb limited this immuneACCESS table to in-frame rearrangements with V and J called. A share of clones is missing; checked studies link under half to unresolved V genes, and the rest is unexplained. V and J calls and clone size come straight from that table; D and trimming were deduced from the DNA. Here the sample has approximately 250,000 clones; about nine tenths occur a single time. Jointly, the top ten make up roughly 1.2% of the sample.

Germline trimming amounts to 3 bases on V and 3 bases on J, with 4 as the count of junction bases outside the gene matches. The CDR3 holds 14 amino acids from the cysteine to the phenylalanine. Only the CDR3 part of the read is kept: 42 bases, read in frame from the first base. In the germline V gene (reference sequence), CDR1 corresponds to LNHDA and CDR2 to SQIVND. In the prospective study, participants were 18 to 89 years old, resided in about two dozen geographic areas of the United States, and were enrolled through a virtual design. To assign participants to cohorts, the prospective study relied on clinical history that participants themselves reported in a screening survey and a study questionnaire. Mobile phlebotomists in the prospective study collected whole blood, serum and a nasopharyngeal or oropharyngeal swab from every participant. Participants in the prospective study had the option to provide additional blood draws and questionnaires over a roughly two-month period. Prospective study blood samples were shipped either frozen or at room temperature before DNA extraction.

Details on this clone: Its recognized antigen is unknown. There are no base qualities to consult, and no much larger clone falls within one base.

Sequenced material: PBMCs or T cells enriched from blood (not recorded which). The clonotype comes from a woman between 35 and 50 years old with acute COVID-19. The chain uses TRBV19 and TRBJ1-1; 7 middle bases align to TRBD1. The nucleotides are TGTGCCAGTAGTATCATTCAGGGGGACACTGAAGCTTTCTTT. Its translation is CASSIIQGDTEAFF.